These T cell receptor beta chains were read from a single sample in a study of blood T cell repertoires in COVID-19. Using immunoSEQ multiplex PCR, the repertoire was profiled, and TCRdb retains in-frame clones only, with some absent. Of approximately 51,000 clones detected, roughly 89% appear once; the ten largest clones hold under 8.5%. Source material: peripheral blood. These receptors all stem from a man in his 70s with active COVID-19. Both conserved end residues are part of each CDR3. Fields, in order: D gene, J gene, V gene, clone size, CDR3 DNA, CDR3 protein. A D gene is named only where the DNA matches it firmly. Not all rows give a size; the values are once, few, many and, for expanded clones, a class.

d_gene: TRBD1; j_gene: TRBJ1-3; v_gene: TRBV6-6; abundance: -; CDR3nt: TGTGCCAGCAGCTCAGGGGGCAAAAACACCATATATTTT; CDR3aa: CASSSGGKNTIYF
d_gene: -; j_gene: TRBJ2-3; v_gene: TRBV6-5; abundance: -; CDR3nt: TGTGCCAGCACCCTAGCTAAGTCGGATACGCAGTATTTT; CDR3aa: CASTLAKSDTQYF
d_gene: -; j_gene: TRBJ1-6; v_gene: TRBV29-1; abundance: -; CDR3nt: TGCAGCGTGAGGGTCCGGGACACGTATAATTCACCCCTCCACTTT; CDR3aa: CSVRVRDTYNSPLHF
d_gene: TRBD1; j_gene: TRBJ1-2; v_gene: TRBV25-1; abundance: -; CDR3nt: TGTGCCAGCAGTTCCGGGACAGTCTATGGCTACACCTTC; CDR3aa: CASSSGTVYGYTF
d_gene: TRBD1; j_gene: TRBJ2-1; v_gene: TRBV18; abundance: -; CDR3nt: TGTGCCAGCTCGCCTCGACAGGGGGCATCAGAGGAGCAGTTCTTC; CDR3aa: CASSPRQGASEEQFF
d_gene: -; j_gene: TRBJ1-4; v_gene: TRBV20-1; abundance: -; CDR3nt: TGCAGTGCAAGTAGTCGGGTGGAGGATGAAAAACTGTTTTTT; CDR3aa: CSASSRVEDEKLFF
d_gene: TRBD1; j_gene: TRBJ1-2; v_gene: TRBV4-3; abundance: once; CDR3nt: TGCGCCAGCAGCCAAGATCAAGGGACAGGGAATGGCTACACCTTC; CDR3aa: CASSQDQGTGNGYTF
d_gene: -; j_gene: TRBJ2-5; v_gene: TRBV5-1; abundance: -; CDR3nt: TGCGCCAGCAGCTTAGGCTCGCGGGGGCGGTACCAAGAGACCCAGTACTTC; CDR3aa: CASSLGSRGRYQETQYF
d_gene: TRBD1; j_gene: TRBJ1-1; v_gene: TRBV3-1/TRBV3-2; abundance: -; CDR3nt: TGTGCCAGCAGCTTCGACGGACAGGGGGCGAGCACTGAAGCTTTCTTT; CDR3aa: CASSFDGQGASTEAFF
d_gene: -; j_gene: TRBJ1-2; v_gene: TRBV5-4; abundance: -; CDR3nt: TGTGCCAGCAGCTTGATACAGGGAAGGCCAGATGGCTACACCTTC; CDR3aa: CASSLIQGRPDGYTF
d_gene: TRBD1; j_gene: TRBJ1-5; v_gene: TRBV19; abundance: -; CDR3nt: TGTGCCAGTAGTGGGGGACAGGGTGCTTGGAATCAGCCCCAGCATTTT; CDR3aa: CASSGGQGAWNQPQHF
d_gene: TRBD1; j_gene: TRBJ2-1; v_gene: TRBV12-3/TRBV12-4; abundance: -; CDR3nt: TGTGCCAGCAGTTTGAGGGGGCAGGATGAGCAGTTCTTC; CDR3aa: CASSLRGQDEQFF
d_gene: -; j_gene: TRBJ2-7; v_gene: TRBV19; abundance: -; CDR3nt: TGTGCCAGTAGTATTCTAAACAGGGCCGAGCAGTACTTC; CDR3aa: CASSILNRAEQYF
d_gene: -; j_gene: TRBJ2-7; v_gene: TRBV12-2; abundance: -; CDR3nt: TGTGCAAGTCGCTTAGTGAATCGGGGGACCTACGAGCAGTACTTC; CDR3aa: CASRLVNRGTYEQYF
d_gene: TRBD1; j_gene: TRBJ1-6; v_gene: TRBV27; abundance: -; CDR3nt: TGTGCCAGCAAGGGGACAGGGAGTAATTCACCCCTCCACTTT; CDR3aa: CASKGTGSNSPLHF
d_gene: -; j_gene: TRBJ1-4; v_gene: TRBV7-2; abundance: -; CDR3nt: TGTGCCAGCAGTCCAACGGGTACAACTAATGAAAAACTGTTTTTT; CDR3aa: CASSPTGTTNEKLFF
d_gene: -; j_gene: TRBJ2-7; v_gene: TRBV6-2/TRBV6-3; abundance: -; CDR3nt: TGTGCCAGCAGTAACAAGAGGGCCTACGAGCAGTACTTC; CDR3aa: CASSNKRAYEQYF
d_gene: TRBD2; j_gene: TRBJ2-3; v_gene: TRBV29-1; abundance: -; CDR3nt: TGCAGCGTGCTTAGCGGGGGGGCAAAAGATACGCAGTATTTT; CDR3aa: CSVLSGGAKDTQYF
d_gene: TRBD2; j_gene: TRBJ2-6; v_gene: TRBV18; abundance: -; CDR3nt: TGTGCCAGCTCACCACCGCGGGGGTCGCAGGGTTCCGGGGCCAACGTCCTGACTTTC; CDR3aa: CASSPPRGSQGSGANVLTF
d_gene: TRBD1; j_gene: TRBJ1-1; v_gene: TRBV7-9; abundance: -; CDR3nt: TGTGCCAGCAGCTTATCCTGGGACAGGGACACTGAAGCTTTCTTT; CDR3aa: CASSLSWDRDTEAFF
d_gene: -; j_gene: TRBJ2-7; v_gene: TRBV19; abundance: once; CDR3nt: TGTGCCACCAAAAGCCCAGGGTATACCTACGAGCAGTACTTC; CDR3aa: CATKSPGYTYEQYF
d_gene: -; j_gene: TRBJ2-7; v_gene: TRBV19; abundance: once; CDR3nt: TGTGCCAGTAGTCCGAAGGGGTACGAGCAGTACTTC; CDR3aa: CASSPKGYEQYF
d_gene: -; j_gene: TRBJ2-3; v_gene: TRBV6-4; abundance: -; CDR3nt: TGTGCCAGCAGTGTTGAGGGGGTCAACACAGATACGCAGTATTTT; CDR3aa: CASSVEGVNTDTQYF
d_gene: TRBD1; j_gene: TRBJ1-2; v_gene: TRBV5-4; abundance: once; CDR3nt: TGTGCCAGCAGCTTGGTGGGACAGGGGGCTGTCTATGGCTACACCTTC; CDR3aa: CASSLVGQGAVYGYTF
d_gene: -; j_gene: TRBJ1-5; v_gene: TRBV23-1; abundance: -; CDR3nt: TGCGCCAGCAGTCAATCAAATAGGGGTCATAGCAATCAGCCCCAGCATTTT; CDR3aa: CASSQSNRGHSNQPQHF
d_gene: -; j_gene: TRBJ1-5; v_gene: TRBV10-3; abundance: -; CDR3nt: TGTGCCGTAAGGGGGGGAACCAATCAGCCCCAGCATTTT; CDR3aa: CAVRGGTNQPQHF
d_gene: -; j_gene: TRBJ2-7; v_gene: TRBV5-6; abundance: -; CDR3nt: TGTGCCAGCAGCCCGATAAACAGGGCACCCTACGAGCAGTACTTC; CDR3aa: CASSPINRAPYEQYF
d_gene: -; j_gene: TRBJ1-2; v_gene: TRBV30; abundance: -; CDR3nt: TGTGCCTGGAGTAGGACAGCTCGTGGCTACACCTTC; CDR3aa: CAWSRTARGYTF
d_gene: TRBD1; j_gene: TRBJ2-2; v_gene: TRBV4-1; abundance: once; CDR3nt: TGCGCCAGCAGCCGAGACAGGGGACCACTCCAAGTTTTCACCGGGGAGCTGTTTTTT; CDR3aa: CASSRDRGPLQVFTGELFF
d_gene: TRBD1; j_gene: TRBJ2-7; v_gene: TRBV18; abundance: -; CDR3nt: TGTGCCAGCTCGCCCCCGGGACAGGGGGCTCTCGAGCAGTACTTC; CDR3aa: CASSPPGQGALEQYF
d_gene: TRBD1; j_gene: TRBJ1-2; v_gene: TRBV5-1; abundance: -; CDR3nt: TGCGCCAGCAGCTCGGACCTCAACCGACAGGGGGACTATGGCTACACCTTC; CDR3aa: CASSSDLNRQGDYGYTF
d_gene: -; j_gene: TRBJ1-2; v_gene: TRBV29-1; abundance: -; CDR3nt: TGCAGCGTTGAAGACGGGACTCCTGAATCCTATGGCTACACCTTC; CDR3aa: CSVEDGTPESYGYTF
d_gene: -; j_gene: TRBJ2-5; v_gene: TRBV10-1; abundance: -; CDR3nt: TGCGCCAGCAGTGCCAACCAAGAGACCCAGTACTTC; CDR3aa: CASSANQETQYF
d_gene: -; j_gene: TRBJ2-3; v_gene: TRBV10-1; abundance: -; CDR3nt: TGCGCCAGCAGGAGGGAGACTAGCACAGATACGCAGTATTTT; CDR3aa: CASRRETSTDTQYF
d_gene: TRBD1; j_gene: TRBJ1-5; v_gene: TRBV19; abundance: -; CDR3nt: TGTGCCAGTAGGGCGGACAGGGGGACTCAGCCCCAGCATTTT; CDR3aa: CASRADRGTQPQHF